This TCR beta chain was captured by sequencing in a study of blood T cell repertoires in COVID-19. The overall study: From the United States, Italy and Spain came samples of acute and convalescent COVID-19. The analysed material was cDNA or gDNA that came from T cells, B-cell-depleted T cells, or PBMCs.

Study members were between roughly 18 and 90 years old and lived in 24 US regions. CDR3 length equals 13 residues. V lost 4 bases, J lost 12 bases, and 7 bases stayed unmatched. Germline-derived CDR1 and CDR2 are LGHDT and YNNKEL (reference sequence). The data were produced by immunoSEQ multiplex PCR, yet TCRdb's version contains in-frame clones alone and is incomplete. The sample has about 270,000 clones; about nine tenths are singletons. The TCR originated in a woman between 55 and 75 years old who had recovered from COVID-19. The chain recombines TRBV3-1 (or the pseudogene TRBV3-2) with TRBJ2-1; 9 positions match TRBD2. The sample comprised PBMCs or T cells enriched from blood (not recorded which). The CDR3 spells CASSPEASGTQFF. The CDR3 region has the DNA TGTGCCAGCAGCCCGGAGGCTAGCGGGACGCAGTTCTTC.